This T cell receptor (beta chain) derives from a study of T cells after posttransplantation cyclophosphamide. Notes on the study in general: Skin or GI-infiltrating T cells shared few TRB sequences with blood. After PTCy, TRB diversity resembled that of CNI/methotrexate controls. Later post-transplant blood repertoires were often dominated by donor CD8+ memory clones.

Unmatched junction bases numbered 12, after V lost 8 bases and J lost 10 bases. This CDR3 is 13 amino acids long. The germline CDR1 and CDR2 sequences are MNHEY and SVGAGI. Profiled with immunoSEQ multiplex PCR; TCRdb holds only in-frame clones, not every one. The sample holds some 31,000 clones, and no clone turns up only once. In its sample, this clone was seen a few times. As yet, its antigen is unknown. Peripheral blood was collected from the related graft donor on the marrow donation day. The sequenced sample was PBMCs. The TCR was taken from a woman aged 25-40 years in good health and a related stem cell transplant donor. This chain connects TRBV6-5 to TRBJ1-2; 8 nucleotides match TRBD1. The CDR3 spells CASPPAGTGYYTF. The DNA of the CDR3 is TGTGCCAGCCCCCCCGCCGGGACAGGATACTACACCTTC.